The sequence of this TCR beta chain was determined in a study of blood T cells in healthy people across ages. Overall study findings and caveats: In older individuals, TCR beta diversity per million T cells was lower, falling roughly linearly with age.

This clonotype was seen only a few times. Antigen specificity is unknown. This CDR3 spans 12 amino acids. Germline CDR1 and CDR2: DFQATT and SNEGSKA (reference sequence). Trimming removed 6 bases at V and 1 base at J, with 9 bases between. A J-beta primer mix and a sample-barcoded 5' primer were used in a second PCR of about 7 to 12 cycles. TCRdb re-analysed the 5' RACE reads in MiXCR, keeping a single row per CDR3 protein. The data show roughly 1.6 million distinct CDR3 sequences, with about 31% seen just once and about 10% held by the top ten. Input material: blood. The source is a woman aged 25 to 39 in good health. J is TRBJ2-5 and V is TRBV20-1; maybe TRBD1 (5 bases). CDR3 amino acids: CSAMDTQETQYF. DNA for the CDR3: TGCAGTGCCATGGACACCCAAGAGACCCAGTACTTC.